This T cell receptor beta chain was documented in a study of blood T cell repertoires in COVID-19. Turning to the study itself: Specimens from acute and convalescent COVID-19 originated in the United States, Italy and Spain.

In the authors' workflow: Nucleated cell number was recorded as an estimate derived from reference gene primer amplification. The protocol was immunoSEQ multiplex PCR, while the TCRdb copy is restricted to in-frame clones and leaves out a portion. V, J and clone size derive from that table, while D and trimming were established from the DNA sequence. Of 150,000 to 250,000 clones listed, approximately 84% were seen once; the top ten hold 7.5%. Cohorts were based on clinical histories the participants reported. Recovered Cohort 3 donors showed two negative PCRs, clearance, or symptom resolution. V dropped 3 bases and J dropped 4; count of bases not matched to a gene: 5. Germline V gives CDR1 MGHRA, CDR2 YSYEKL. This CDR3 spans 16 amino acids.

The chain has TRBV4-1 and TRBJ2-2; 10 positions match TRBD2. Sequenced: PBMCs or T cells enriched from blood (not recorded which). The receptor was derived from a man aged 35-49 years who had recovered from COVID-19. The CDR3 protein is CASSHTSGGVTGELFF. The CDR3 region has the DNA TGCGCCAGCAGCCACACCAGCGGGGGGGTCACCGGGGAGCTGTTTTTT.